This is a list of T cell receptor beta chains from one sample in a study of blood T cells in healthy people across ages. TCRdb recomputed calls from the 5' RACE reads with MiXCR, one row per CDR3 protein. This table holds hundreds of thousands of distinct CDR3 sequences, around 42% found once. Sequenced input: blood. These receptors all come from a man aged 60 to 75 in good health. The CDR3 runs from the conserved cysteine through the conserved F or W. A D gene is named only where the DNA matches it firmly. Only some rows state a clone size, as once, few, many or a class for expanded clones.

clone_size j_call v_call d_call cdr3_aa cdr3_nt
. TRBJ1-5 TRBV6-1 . CASSEVGGNQPQHF TGTGCCAGCAGTGAAGTTGGGGGCAATCAGCCCCAGCATTTT
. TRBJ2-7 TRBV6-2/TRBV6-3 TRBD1 CASSYGTGNPYEQYF TGTGCCAGCAGTTACGGGACAGGGAACCCCTACGAGCAGTACTTC
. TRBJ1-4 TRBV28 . CASSHTGRATNEKLFF TGTGCCAGCAGTCACACTGGCAGGGCAACTAATGAAAAACTGTTTTTT
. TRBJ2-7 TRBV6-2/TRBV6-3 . CASSYSIDRPSYEQYF TGTGCCAGCAGTTACTCGATAGACAGGCCTTCCTACGAGCAGTACTTC
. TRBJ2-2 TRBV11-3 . CASSLVGPSSNTGELFF TGTGCCAGCAGCTTAGTCGGTCCCAGCTCGAACACCGGGGAGCTGTTTTTT
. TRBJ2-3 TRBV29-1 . CSVPGVGALPGDTQYF TGCAGCGTCCCCGGGGTGGGGGCCTTGCCGGGGGATACGCAGTATTTT
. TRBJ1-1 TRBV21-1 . CATQGGEAFF TGTGCCACCCAGGGGGGTGAAGCTTTCTTT
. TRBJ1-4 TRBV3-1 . CASGTNEKLFF TGTGCATCAGGGACTAATGAAAAACTGTTTTTT
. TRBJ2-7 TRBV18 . CASSPRVSSEQYF TGTGCCAGCTCACCACGGGTGTCCTCCGAGCAGTACTTC
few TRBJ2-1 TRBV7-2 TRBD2 CASSRGLAGYNEQFF TGTGCCAGCAGCCGCGGACTAGCGGGGTACAATGAGCAGTTCTTC
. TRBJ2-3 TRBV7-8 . CASRLVARHPSTDTQYF TGTGCCAGCAGATTAGTAGCACGTCACCCAAGCACAGATACGCAGTATTTT
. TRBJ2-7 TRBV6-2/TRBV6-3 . CASSYAPSGSEQYF TGTGCCAGCAGTTACGCCCCTTCAGGGTCCGAGCAGTACTTC
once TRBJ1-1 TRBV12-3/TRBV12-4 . CASSLTAEAFF TGTGCCAGCAGTTTAACGGCGGAAGCTTTCTTT